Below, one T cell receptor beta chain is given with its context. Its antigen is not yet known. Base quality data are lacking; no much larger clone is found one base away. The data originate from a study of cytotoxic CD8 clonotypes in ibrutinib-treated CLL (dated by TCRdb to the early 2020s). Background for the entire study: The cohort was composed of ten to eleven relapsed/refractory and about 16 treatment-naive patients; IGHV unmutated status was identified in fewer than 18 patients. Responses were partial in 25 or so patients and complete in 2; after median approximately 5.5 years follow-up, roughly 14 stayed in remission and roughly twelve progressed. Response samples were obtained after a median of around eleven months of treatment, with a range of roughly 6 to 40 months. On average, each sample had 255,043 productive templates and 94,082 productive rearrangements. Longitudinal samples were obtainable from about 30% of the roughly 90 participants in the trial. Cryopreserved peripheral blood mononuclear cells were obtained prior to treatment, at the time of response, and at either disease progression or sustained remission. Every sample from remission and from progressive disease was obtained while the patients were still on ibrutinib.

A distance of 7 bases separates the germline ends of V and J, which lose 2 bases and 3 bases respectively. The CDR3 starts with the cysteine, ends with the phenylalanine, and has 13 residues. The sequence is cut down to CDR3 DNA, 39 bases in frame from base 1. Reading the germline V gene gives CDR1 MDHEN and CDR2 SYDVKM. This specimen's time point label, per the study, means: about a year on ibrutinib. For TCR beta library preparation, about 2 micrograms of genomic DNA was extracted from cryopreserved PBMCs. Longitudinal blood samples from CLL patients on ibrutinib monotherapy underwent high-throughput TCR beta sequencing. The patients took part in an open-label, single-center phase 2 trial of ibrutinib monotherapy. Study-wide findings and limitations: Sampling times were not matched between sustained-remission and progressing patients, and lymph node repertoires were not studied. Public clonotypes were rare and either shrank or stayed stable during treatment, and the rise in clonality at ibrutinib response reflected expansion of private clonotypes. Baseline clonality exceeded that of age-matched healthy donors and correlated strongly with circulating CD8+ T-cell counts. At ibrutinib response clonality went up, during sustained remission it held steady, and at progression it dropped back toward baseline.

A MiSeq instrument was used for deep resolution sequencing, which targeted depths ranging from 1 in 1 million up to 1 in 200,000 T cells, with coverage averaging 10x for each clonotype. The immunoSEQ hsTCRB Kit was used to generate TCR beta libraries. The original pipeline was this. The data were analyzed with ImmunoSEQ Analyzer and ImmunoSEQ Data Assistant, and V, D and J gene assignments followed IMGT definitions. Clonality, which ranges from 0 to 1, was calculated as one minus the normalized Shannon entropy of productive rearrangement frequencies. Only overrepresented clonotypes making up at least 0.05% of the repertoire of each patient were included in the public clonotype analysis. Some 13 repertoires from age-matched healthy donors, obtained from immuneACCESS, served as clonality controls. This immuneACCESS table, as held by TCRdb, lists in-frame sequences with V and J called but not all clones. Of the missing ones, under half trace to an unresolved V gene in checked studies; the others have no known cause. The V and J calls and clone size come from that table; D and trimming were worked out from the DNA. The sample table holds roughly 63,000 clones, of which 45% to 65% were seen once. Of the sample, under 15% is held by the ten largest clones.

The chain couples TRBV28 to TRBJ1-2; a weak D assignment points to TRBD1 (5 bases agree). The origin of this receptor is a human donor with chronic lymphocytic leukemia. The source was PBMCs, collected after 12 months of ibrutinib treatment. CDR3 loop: CASSLVGDYGYTF. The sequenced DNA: TGTGCCAGCAGTTTAGTAGGGGACTATGGCTACACCTTC.